A selection of T cell receptor beta chains follows, all from one sample in a study of cytotoxic CD8 clonotypes in ibrutinib-treated CLL. Method: immunoSEQ multiplex PCR; TCRdb's copy keeps in-frame clones and lacks some. The table has around 200,000 clones, 70% seen once. Here the sequenced sample was PBMCs, taken after 12 months of ibrutinib treatment. The receptor set was obtained from a human donor with chronic lymphocytic leukemia. The conserved cysteine and the conserved F or W are not part of the CDR3 here. Fields, in order: clone size, J gene, V gene, CDR3 protein. The size field is filled for only some rows; it gives once, few, many or a size class.

NA	TRBJ2-7	TRBV27	ASSPQGTIYEQY
NA	TRBJ2-7	TRBV11-2	ASSLEYGVRGEQY
NA	TRBJ1-2	TRBV5-5	ASSPRTVPANYGYT
NA	TRBJ2-3	TRBV10-2	ASSASTDTQY
NA	TRBJ1-1	TRBV6-4	ASSGPSGTGRTEAF
once	TRBJ1-2	TRBV29-1	SAGARYT
NA	TRBJ1-2	TRBV25-1	ASSDPVGGSGYGYT
NA	TRBJ1-2	TRBV19	ASSLTGDYGYT
few	TRBJ1-2	TRBV18	ASSPGKNRGNYGYT
NA	TRBJ1-2	TRBV5-6	ASSPGTPGVYGYT
once	TRBJ2-7	TRBV7-2	ASSLRGGEQY
once	TRBJ2-2	TRBV4-1	ASRRVYVGVGELF
few	TRBJ1-4	TRBV30	AWSIPRDRLRSGEKLF
few	TRBJ1-1	TRBV30	AWSVEGWTEAF
NA	TRBJ2-3	TRBV4-2	ASSQGLSRGDGTDTQY
NA	TRBJ1-1	TRBV7-6	ASSLALRTNTEAF
NA	TRBJ1-4	TRBV5-1	ASSSSRDRATNEKLF
few	TRBJ2-1	TRBV4-1	ASSQEGSGGVREQF
NA	TRBJ2-4	TRBV28	ASSFRQGGGYDKNIQY
NA	TRBJ2-6	TRBV30	ASYISGANVLT
many	TRBJ2-2	TRBV4-1	ASSQEGGEVPPGELF
NA	TRBJ1-1	TRBV11-3	ASSADRGLTEAF
NA	TRBJ1-5	TRBV5-1	ASSLSAGGNQPQH
once	TRBJ2-5	TRBV7-2	ASSLATEIRETQY
NA	TRBJ1-3	TRBV6-1	ASSEDRPSSGNTIY
once	TRBJ2-1	TRBV18	ASSHRGSSYNEQF
NA	TRBJ2-3	TRBV19	ATADRDVDTQY
NA	TRBJ2-3	TRBV19	ASSIDTAGRDTQY
NA	TRBJ1-1	TRBV9	ASSGQGAEAF
NA	TRBJ1-5	TRBV2	ASSQTGLGNQPQH
NA	TRBJ2-7	TRBV30	AWSGRALHEQY
few	TRBJ2-1	TRBV19	ASSKGQSLNEQF
NA	TRBJ2-4	TRBV18	ASLQKGLLAKNIQY
NA	TRBJ2-5	TRBV11-2	ASSSGVQETQY
NA	TRBJ2-1	TRBV30	AWRDNVGSPQF
NA	TRBJ1-1	TRBV7-3	ASSLTPGQGTEAF
NA	TRBJ1-5	TRBV6-1	ASSPDGLRNQPQH
NA	TRBJ1-5	TRBV4-1	ASSQDVTVRPQH
once	TRBJ2-7	TRBV28	ASTAGGPIYEQY
NA	TRBJ1-4	TRBV30	AWTWGLNEKLF
NA	TRBJ2-3	TRBV7-9	ASSGRTGSADTQY
few	TRBJ2-1	TRBV4-3	ASSQGGLAGGPVNEQF